This TCR beta chain originates from a study of cytomegalovirus exposure and HLA in healthy donors. Study-wide background: The 95 to 150 validation repertoires and the roughly 670 first-cohort repertoires shared a platform, a later analysis reported.

Overall study results and limits: Specificity of a few CMV-associated chains for CMV antigens was verified in vitro.

About this clone itself: Its target is not known.

V dropped 0 bases and J dropped 2; count of bases not matched to a gene: 12. The CDR3 spans 18 residues. Germline V gene sequence: CDR1 SGHRS, CDR2 YFSETQ. The method was immunoSEQ multiplex PCR; TCRdb's version includes in-frame clones alone and lacks a portion of them. This sample has under 400,000 clones, with 70% to 90% found just once. The genes are TRBV5-1 and TRBJ2-3, with 7 bases fitting TRBD2. This sequence originates from a man under 40 in good health and CMV-seronegative. The specimen was PBMCs. The CDR3 spells CASSLGQAGTIVTDTQYF. The DNA of the CDR3 is TGCGCCAGCAGCTTGGGTCAGGCTGGGACTATCGTCACAGATACGCAGTATTTT.